A single T cell receptor (beta chain) is shown here with its context. The data stem from a study of blood T cell repertoires in COVID-19. Across the study: Collection of acute and convalescent COVID-19 samples took place in the United States, Italy and Spain.

Profiling relied on immunoSEQ multiplex PCR, and the TCRdb table lists in-frame clones only, not all of them. The sample lists 150,000 to 200,000 clones, approximately 82% occurring once. The V segment lost 6 bases and the J segment 12 bases; nucleotides outside the gene matches: 8. The CDR3 is 14 amino acids. Germline V CDR1 and CDR2: MDHEN, SYDVKM. Sequencing input: PBMCs or T cells enriched from blood (not recorded which). This rearrangement joins TRBV28 to TRBJ2-1; 13 bases align to TRBD2. This TCR was sampled from an older woman with acute COVID-19. CDR3 in amino acids: CASRGLAGRQGQFF. The CDR3, as DNA: TGTGCCAGCAGGGGACTAGCGGGGCGGCAGGGGCAGTTCTTC.